The T cell receptor beta chain described here comes from a study of OX40 agonist ivuxolimab in advanced cancers. General study findings and limits: No determination was made of the antigen specificity of the expanded peripheral T cells.

Worth noting for this clone: Its matching antigen is unknown.

Repertoires were generated with immunoSEQ multiplex PCR, while TCRdb's copy carries only in-frame clones and drops some. The table includes 30,000 to 45,000 clones, about 85% detected once. Sequencing used CD4+ or CD8+ T cells sorted from blood, obtained in a trial of the OX40 agonist ivuxolimab. The TCR comes from an adult with an advanced solid tumor such as melanoma, head and neck, liver or kidney cancer.

CDR3 sequence (DNA): TGTGCCAGCAGTGAAGAGGGAACACACACCGGGGAGCTGTTTTTT. It translates to CASSEEGTHTGELFF. The chain employs TRBV6-1 and TRBJ2-2, with D uncertain. Germline assignment: CDR1 MNHNS and CDR2 SASEGT. There are 15 residues in the CDR3. V shed 1 base and J shed 3 bases, with 9 bases lying between them.